This T cell receptor (beta chain) was identified during a study of T-cell reconstitution after alpha-beta-depleted transplantation in children. The study's findings and limits: It was newly produced T cells that mostly accounted for T-cell counts and diversity one year after transplant. Expanded graft clones, several hundred of them, were reportedly the source of alpha-beta T cells about two months after transplant.

Points on this clonotype: Its target is not known.

The library targeted TCRbeta and was prepared with unique molecular identifiers. Using its own MiXCR run on the PCR reads, TCRdb lists one record per CDR3 protein. The sample consists of almost 500,000 distinct CDR3 sequences, about 10% of them appearing once. CDR1 SGHAT and CDR2 FQNNGV come from the germline V gene. This CDR3 spans 14 amino acids. Trimming took 5 bases from V and 6 from J, leaving 14 bases between them. The sequence was obtained from a child younger than 10 with inherited bone marrow failure, due to receive a stem cell transplant. Sequencing used PBMCs, obtained before TCRalphabeta/CD19-depleted stem cell transplant. The genes are TRBV11-2 and TRBJ2-1, with D perhaps being TRBD1 or TRBD2 (5 bases each). CDR3 residues: CASSDGTPPNEQFF. CDR3 nucleotides: TGTGCCAGCAGCGACGGGACCCCCCCCAATGAGCAGTTCTTC. The full variable domain, rest sourced from reference TRBV11-2 and TRBJ2-1, is EAGVAQSPRYKIIEKRQSVAFWCNPISGHATLYWYQQILGQGPKLLIQFQNNGVVDDSQLPKDRFSAERLKGVDSTLKIQPAKLEDSAVYLCASSDGTPPNEQFFGPGTRLTVL.